This T cell receptor (beta chain) was sequenced for a study of shared clonotypes between healthy human individuals. General study findings and limits: The low donor count limited represented genetic and exposure-history diversity.

On this clone itself: Its antigen is still unknown.

TCRdb's table, derived via immunoSEQ multiplex PCR, lists solely in-frame clones and lacks some. The sample lists roughly 1,500,000 clones, approximately 98.5% occurring once. Those who donated were healthy HIV-negative adults, with no recent acute infections or vaccinations reported. Germline CDR1 reads KGHSH; CDR2 reads LQKENI. Trimming cost V 3 bases and J 12 bases, with 17 bases left between them. This CDR3 contains 13 residues. V and J are TRBV18 and TRBJ1-2; D unresolved. Sequencing was done on a sample of naive CD4+ T cells sorted from blood. Noted subset: CD45RA+ positively selected. This receptor was taken from a man in his thirties or forties in good health. CDR3 protein: CASSPSGYEEDTF. In DNA, the CDR3 is TGTGCCAGCTCACCGTCCGGGTACGAGGAAGACACCTTC.